One sample yielded the 5 T cell receptor beta chains listed below, sequenced in a study of metastatic and nonmetastatic thyroid tumors. No patient received treatment before thyroid surgery. With MiXCR, TCRdb called clones anew from the PCR reads. Of more than 20,000 clones in the sample, about 40% are singletons; the top ten hold around a fifth. The sequenced material came from blood. The receptors stem from a male donor with papillary thyroid cancer or a benign thyroid nodule (not recorded which). Some clones in this sample may be carry-over from other donors' samples.

The V call is TRBV5-1, the J call TRBJ1-2; tentative D call: TRBD1 (6 bases). The V end was cut by 1 base, the J end by 5 bases, with 6 bases between. The CDR3 spans 12 residues. CDR1 and CDR2 (germline): SGHRS, YFSETQ. The CDR3 DNA reads TGCGCCAGCAGCTTGCAGGGGTATGGCTACACCTTC. Translated, it gives CASSLQGYGYTF.

This clone occurred many times. Other DNA sequences in this sample translate to the same CDR3. The chain recombines TRBV5-1 with TRBJ2-2, with TRBD2 identical over 7 bases. This CDR3 is 15 amino acids long. CDR1 is SGHRS and CDR2 is YFSETQ in the germline V gene. The J segment lost 1 base and the V segment lost 3 bases, leaving 3 bases of the junction unmatched. DNA for the CDR3: TGCGCCAGCAGCTCGACTAGCTGGAACACCGGGGAGCTGTTTTTT. Amino acids: CASSSTSWNTGELFF.

This clone was counted ten times or more. The chain combines TRBV6-2 or TRBV6-3 with TRBJ1-5; D is possibly TRBD1 (5 bases). Trimming shortened V by 5 bases and J by 4 bases, and 12 bases separated the two germline ends. Per the germline V gene, CDR1 is MNHEY and CDR2 is SVGEGT. The CDR3 is made up of 14 amino acids. CDR3 nucleotides: TGTGCCAGCAGTACAAGGGAGGGGAATCAGCCCCAGCATTTT. It encodes CASSTREGNQPQHF.

Worth noting for this clone: The same CDR3 is also encoded by other DNA sequences in this sample. The CDR3: CASSQDAGNTEAFF. DNA of the CDR3: TGCGCCAGCAGCCAAGATGCGGGGAACACTGAAGCTTTCTTT. This sequence joins TRBV4-1 and TRBJ1-1; no definite D call. CDR1 and CDR2 (germline): MGHRA, YSYEKL. With 0 bases removed from V and 1 base from J, the gap between germline ends came to 6 bases. This CDR3 has 14 residues.

The CDR3: CASSPRDRLYEQYF. In nucleotides, the CDR3 is TGTGCCAGCAGCCCCAGGGACAGGCTGTACGAGCAGTACTTC. The chain links TRBV7-9 to TRBJ2-7; 8 positions agree with TRBD1. J was trimmed by 4 bases and V by 5 bases; bases with no gene match: 7. This CDR3 comprises 14 residues. In germline, CDR1 is SEHNR, CDR2 FQNEAQ (reference sequence).